The 31 T cell receptor beta chains reported below all come from one sample, sequenced in a study of blood T cell repertoires in COVID-19. Sequencing was performed with immunoSEQ multiplex PCR; in TCRdb, only in-frame clones are kept and a portion is missing. This sample has roughly 570,000 clones, with roughly nine tenths found just once. What was sequenced was peripheral blood. The receptor set was obtained from a woman aged 45-59 years with COVID-19, enrolled during active disease.

This chain links TRBV11-2 with TRBJ1-2; maybe TRBD1 (6 bases). The V gene's germline CDR1 is SGHAT and CDR2 FQNNGV. This CDR3 has 14 residues. V was shortened by 5 bases and J by 4 bases, with 14 bases between the two germline ends. CDR3 bases: TGTGCCAGCAGCCAGCAGACAGGAACCTATGGCTACACCTTC. This gives the protein CASSQQTGTYGYTF. Full variable domain (rest looked up from reference TRBV11-2 and TRBJ1-2): EAGVAQSPRYKIIEKRQSVAFWCNPISGHATLYWYQQILGQGPKLLIQFQNNGVVDDSQLPKDRFSAERLKGVDSTLKIQPAKLEDSAVYLCASSQQTGTYGYTFGSGTRLTVV.

The V call is TRBV5-1, the J call TRBJ1-2; perhaps TRBD1 as D (5 bases). CDR1 is SGHRS and CDR2 is YFSETQ in the germline V gene. Trimming stripped 0 bases from V and 4 bases from J, with 13 bases between. This CDR3 spans 15 amino acids. In DNA form, the CDR3 reads TGCGCCAGCAGCTTGGTTTCGGGGGGTCTCTATGGCTACACCTTC. It is translated as CASSLVSGGLYGYTF.

This chain connects TRBV24-1 to TRBJ1-2; 8 bases agree with TRBD1. V was clipped by 5 bases and J by 9 bases; unmatched bases: 7. Germline CDR1 is KGHDR and CDR2 is SFDVKD. CDR3 length: 13 residues. DNA of the CDR3: TGTGCCACCAGTGTTGACAGGGGACAAAGCTACACCTTC. Translated, it gives CATSVDRGQSYTF.

CDR3 sequence (DNA): TGTGCCAGCGGTTCAGGGGGCATTTCAGATACGCAGTATTTT. Residues: CASGSGGISDTQYF. The chain links TRBV21-1 to TRBJ2-3; the table's D call, TRBD1, has no DNA check behind it. TRBV21-1 constitutes a pseudogene. The CDR3 consists of 14 residues.

V usage is TRBV5-1 and J usage is TRBJ1-2; a weak D match, TRBD1 (5 bases). V lost 2 bases and J lost 6, with 23 bases in between. The CDR3 is made up of 17 amino acids. In germline, CDR1 is SGHRS, CDR2 YFSETQ. Here the CDR3 DNA reads TGCGCCAGCAGCTTTCCGCCGGTCCCAGGGACGGGGGATGGCTACACCTTC. This gives the protein CASSFPPVPGTGDGYTF.

This clone was recorded many times. The V gene is TRBV5-3, the J gene TRBJ1-5, with TRBD1 matching over 9 bases. TRBV5-3 is classed as an ORF, of uncertain function. The V gene end was trimmed by 4 bases and the J gene end by 7 bases; junction bases not matched to a gene: 6. CDR3 length equals 14 residues. CDR3 bases: TGTGCCAGAAGCCCGGGACAGGGAGGACAGCCCCAGCATTTT. Protein: CARSPGQGGQPQHF.

The chain uses TRBV7-8 and TRBJ2-1, with TRBD2 matching 8 bases. Germline-derived CDR1 and CDR2 are SGHVS and FQNEAQ. Trimming took 3 bases from V and 4 from J; bases not matched to a gene: 5. The CDR3 extends over 15 amino acids. The CDR3 loop reads CASSFREGGYNEQFF. The CDR3 DNA sequence: TGTGCCAGCAGCTTCCGGGAGGGGGGGTACAATGAGCAGTTCTTC.

CDR3 sequence: CASSQDRGRGFF. The CDR3 DNA sequence: TGTGCCAGCAGCCAAGATAGGGGTAGGGGGTTCTTT. The rearrangement links TRBV4-2 to TRBJ1-1; D perhaps matches TRBD1 (6 bases). The CDR3 covers 12 residues. With 0 bases removed from V and 14 bases from J, the gap between germline ends came to 13 bases. Looked up from germline, CDR1 is LGHNA and CDR2 is YNFKEQ.

J is TRBJ1-3 and V is TRBV7-6, with D perhaps matching TRBD1 (5 bases). V lost 3 bases and J lost 6, with 6 bases in between. Germline-derived CDR1 and CDR2 are SGHVS and FNYEAQ. The CDR3 has 12 residues. Here the CDR3 DNA reads TGTGCCAGCAGCTTGGGGCTAAACACCATATATTTT. Translating it yields CASSLGLNTIYF.

V and J are TRBV7-3 and TRBJ2-2; D is ambiguous. The CDR3 covers 13 residues. Trimming left V 1 base short and J 5 bases short, with 5 bases between. Germline V gene sequence: CDR1 SGHTA, CDR2 FQGTGA. CDR3 nucleotides: TGTGCCAGCAGCTTAATAGAAACCGGGGAGCTGTTTTTT. Amino acid sequence: CASSLIETGELFF. Combining the CDR3 with reference TRBV7-3 and TRBJ2-2 gives the whole variable domain GAGVSQTPSNKVTEKGKYVELRCDPISGHTALYWYRQSLGQGPEFLIYFQGTGAADDSGLPNDRFFAVRPEGSVSTLKIQRTERGDSAVYLCASSLIETGELFFGEGSRLTVL.

This clone has only one observation. The V gene is TRBV4-2, the J gene TRBJ2-3, with TRBD1 matching over 10 bases. Germline V gene lookup returns CDR1 LGHNA and CDR2 YNFKEQ. The CDR3 spans 20 residues. With 4 bases clipped from V and 1 base from J, the junction kept 17 bases outside the gene matches. CDR3 coding DNA: TGTGCCAGCAGCCCCCTGACAGGGGGCGAAGGTATGCTGGGCACAGATACGCAGTATTTT. Its protein is CASSPLTGGEGMLGTDTQYF.

This clone was detected only once. The J gene is TRBJ2-2, the V gene TRBV7-2, with D tentatively TRBD2 (6 bases). Germline CDR1 SGHTA, CDR2 FQGNSA. This CDR3 comprises 15 residues. The V gene lost 4 bases and the J gene lost 1 base, with 10 bases spanning the gap. Written as DNA, the CDR3 is TGTGCCAGCAGCTCGGGGAGGCTGAACACCGGGGAGCTGTTTTTT. Protein product: CASSSGRLNTGELFF.

J is TRBJ1-1 and V is TRBV6-5; TRBD1 might be the D (6 bases). The CDR3 totals 14 residues. Trimming took 11 bases from V and 0 from J, leaving 16 bases between them. Germline values: CDR1 MNHEY, CDR2 SVGAGI. Written as DNA, the CDR3 is TGTGCCGTTCAAACCGGGACATTGAACACTGAAGCTTTCTTT. This codes for CAVQTGTLNTEAFF.

The chain links TRBV15 to TRBJ2-3; 7 bases align to TRBD1. CDR1 is LNHNV, CDR2 YYDKDF, per germline (reference sequence). The CDR3 is 17 amino acids. J lost 6 bases, V lost 1 base, and 13 bases had no gene match. This CDR3 reads CATSRGTGVLFADTQYF. The CDR3 DNA reads TGTGCCACCAGCAGAGGGACAGGAGTCCTCTTTGCGGATACGCAGTATTTT.

Details on this clone: At one boundary the junction diverges from the germline segment, which might be a read error. The chain links TRBV6-5 to TRBJ1-2; D not certain. The CDR3 covers 14 residues. Germline assignment: CDR1 MNHEY and CDR2 SVGAGI. For the CDR3, the DNA is TGTGCCATCCCAGGTCGGGATCCCTCGGTTCCTTACTTCTTC. Translating gives CAIPGRDPSVPYFF.

This chain links TRBV7-8 with TRBJ2-5; D could derive from TRBD1 or TRBD2 (5 bases each). Trimming pared 5 bases from V and 4 bases from J, leaving 8 bases between. This CDR3 comprises 12 residues. The germline V gene has CDR1 SGHVS and CDR2 FQNEAQ. The CDR3 spells CASSRGPETQYF. The CDR3 DNA is TGTGCCAGCAGCCGGGGCCCAGAGACCCAGTACTTC.

The CDR3 nucleotides are TGTGCCAGCAGCCAAGATCTAAGGGGAGAGCAGTTCTTC. Translating it yields CASSQDLRGEQFF. This chain connects TRBV3-1 (or the pseudogene TRBV3-2) to TRBJ2-1, with D perhaps matching TRBD1 (5 bases). The V end was cut by 0 bases, the J end by 10 bases, with 10 bases between. Germline CDR1 LGHDT, CDR2 YNNKEL (reference sequence). The CDR3 loop spans 13 amino acids.

The chain uses TRBV27 and TRBJ1-4; possible D gene TRBD1, 5 bases. The length of the CDR3 is 16 residues. Trimming removed 5 bases from V and 0 bases from J, with 13 bases in between. Germline CDR1 is MNHEY and CDR2 is SMNVEV (reference sequence). The CDR3 protein is CASSPRDSATNEKLFF. The CDR3 DNA is TGTGCCAGCAGTCCCCGGGACTCTGCAACTAATGAAAAACTGTTTTTT.

The J gene is TRBJ1-4, the V gene TRBV19; D is ambiguous. The CDR3 loop spans 12 amino acids. CDR1 LNHDA and CDR2 SQIVND come from the germline V gene (reference sequence). V was clipped by 4 bases and J by 17 bases, with 17 bases between them. The CDR3 reads CASSNAGSLVFF. CDR3 DNA sequence: TGTGCCAGTAGTAACGCGGGCAGCCTAGTATTTTTT.

The V call is TRBV11-3, the J call TRBJ2-3; 10 bases line up with TRBD1. After removal of 3 bases from V and 5 bases from J, the junction contained 5 bases not matched to a gene. Germline CDR1 SGHNT, CDR2 YENEEA. This CDR3 comprises 15 residues. Here the CDR3 reads CASSFSGQGEDTQYF. CDR3 bases: TGTGCCAGCAGCTTCTCAGGACAGGGGGAAGATACGCAGTATTTT.

V and J are TRBV10-3 and TRBJ1-4, with D maybe TRBD1 (5 bases). Germline V gene data show CDR1 as ENHRY and CDR2 as SYGVKD. The CDR3 extends over 17 amino acids. V shed 3 bases and J shed 5 bases, with 19 bases lying between them. The CDR3 spells CAISDYAATVSNEKLFF. The CDR3 nucleotides are TGTGCCATCAGTGACTATGCGGCGACAGTGTCAAATGAAAAACTGTTTTTT.

The chain carries TRBV9 and TRBJ2-1, with 7 bases identical to TRBD1. Germline V CDR1 and CDR2: SGDLS, YYNGEE. Losses at the gene ends were 1 base for V and 5 bases for J; bases not matched to a gene: 0. CDR3 length: 13 amino acids. In nucleotides, the CDR3 is TGTGCCAGCAGCGTAACAGGGGACAATGAGCAGTTCTTC. It is translated as CASSVTGDNEQFF.

As DNA, the CDR3 is TGCAGTGCTAGTACAGGGGACTGGTCCTACGAGCAGTACTTC. Translating gives CSASTGDWSYEQYF. The rearrangement links TRBV20-1 to TRBJ2-7, with D perhaps TRBD1 (7 bases). This CDR3 spans 14 amino acids. Looked up from germline, CDR1 is DFQATT and CDR2 is SNEGSKA (reference sequence). V lost 3 bases and J 1 base, leaving 13 bases between the germline ends.

The rearrangement joins TRBV2 to TRBJ2-5; possible D gene TRBD1, 5 bases. CDR1 and CDR2 from the germline V gene are SNHLY and FYNNEI. V lost 7 bases and J lost 0, with 21 bases in between. The CDR3 loop spans 17 amino acids. As DNA, the CDR3 is TGTGCCAGCAAGCAGGGCACTTTTACACAGTACCAAGAGACCCAGTACTTC. Amino acid sequence: CASKQGTFTQYQETQYF. The variable domain in full, completed from reference TRBV2 and TRBJ2-5, reads EPEVTQTPSHQVTQMGQEVILRCVPISNHLYFYWYRQILGQKVEFLVSFYNNEISEKSEIFDDQFSVERPDGSNFTLKIRSTKLEDSAMYFCASKQGTFTQYQETQYFGPGTRLLVL.

V usage is TRBV6-6 and J usage is TRBJ2-2, with 9 bases matching TRBD1. The germline V gene has CDR1 MNHNY and CDR2 SVGAGI (reference sequence). J was trimmed by 6 bases and V by 5 bases; bases with no gene match: 7. The CDR3 contains 15 residues. The CDR3 DNA follows: TGTGCCAGCAGTCCACCACAGGGGGCCCCCGGGGAGCTGTTTTTT. This sequence encodes CASSPPQGAPGELFF.

The chain employs TRBV19 and TRBJ1-1; no clear D gene. Trimming cost V 2 bases and J 11 bases, with 24 bases left between them. Germline loops: CDR1 LNHDA, CDR2 SQIVND (reference sequence). The CDR3 spans 16 residues. The CDR3 region is CASSILPPPDYEKAFF. The CDR3, as DNA: TGTGCCAGTAGTATACTTCCCCCCCCGGACTACGAGAAGGCTTTCTTT.

The V gene is TRBV7-2, the J gene TRBJ2-5; possibly TRBD1 for D (5 bases). The CDR3 sequence is 15 residues long. The V gene's germline CDR1 is SGHTA and CDR2 FQGNSA. The V and J ends lost 1 base and 1 base respectively, with 10 bases between them. This chain's CDR3 is CASSLVWGGQETQYF. The CDR3 DNA reads as TGTGCCAGCAGCTTAGTCTGGGGCGGCCAAGAGACCCAGTACTTC. Using reference TRBV7-2 and TRBJ2-5 for the parts outside the CDR3, the full variable domain is GAGVSQSPSNKVTEKGKDVELRCDPISGHTALYWYRQSLGQGLEFLIYFQGNSAPDKSGLPSDRFSAERTGGSVSTLTIQRTQQEDSAVYLCASSLVWGGQETQYFGPGTRLLVL.

The rearrangement joins TRBV5-1 to TRBJ1-3; D remains ambiguous. The CDR3 runs to 16 residues. Trimming removed 6 bases at V and 0 bases at J, with 16 bases between. Germline values: CDR1 SGHRS, CDR2 YFSETQ. This CDR3 is CASNIDGLSSGNTIYF. The CDR3 DNA sequence: TGCGCCAGCAACATTGATGGACTAAGCTCTGGAAACACCATATATTTT.

The rearrangement joins TRBV7-9 to TRBJ1-3; D is possibly TRBD1 (5 bases). Germline values: CDR1 SEHNR, CDR2 FQNEAQ (reference sequence). V was shortened by 4 bases and J by 4 bases, with 14 bases between the two germline ends. The CDR3 spans 15 residues. The CDR3 loop reads CASSSRGGVGNTIYF. CDR3 nucleotides: TGTGCCAGCAGCTCCCGTGGGGGGGTCGGAAACACCATATATTTT.

The chain is built from TRBV27 and TRBJ1-2, with TRBD1 identical over 10 bases. V dropped 5 bases and J dropped 7; count of bases not matched to a gene: 7. This CDR3 has 14 amino acids. Looked up from germline, CDR1 is MNHEY and CDR2 is SMNVEV (reference sequence). The CDR3 region is CASSPGQGMGGYTF. As DNA, the CDR3 is TGTGCCAGCAGTCCGGGACAGGGGATGGGTGGCTACACCTTC.

The rearrangement links TRBV19 to TRBJ1-3; perhaps TRBD1 as D (6 bases). V lost 0 bases and J 2 bases, leaving 11 bases between the germline ends. Per germline, CDR1 LNHDA and CDR2 SQIVND (reference sequence). This CDR3 region has 16 residues. The DNA for the CDR3 is TGTGCCAGTAGTATAGACCGACAGGAGGCTGGAAACACCATATATTTT. This gives the protein CASSIDRQEAGNTIYF.